This T cell receptor (beta chain) comes out of a study of beta chain features in type 1 diabetes (dated by TCRdb to 2016 to 2018). Describing the broader study: Mean age, gender distribution, total cell number and subset yield did not differ between patients and healthy donors. A total of some 110 million sorted cells were examined across all samples, and the number of cells per subset was strongly correlated with RNA yield. The study compared the TCRB repertoires of sorted circulating CD4+ T cell subsets in recently diagnosed type 1 diabetes patients with those in matched healthy donors. Whereas all 30 or so donors provided naive and central memory subsets, regulatory and stem cell-like memory subsets were isolated from just 8 patients and roughly 8 healthy donors.

Clipping removes 2 bases from V and 1 base from J, with 2 as the unmatched junction base count. Counted from cysteine to phenylalanine, this CDR3 has 14 amino acids. Only CDR3 DNA is held: 42 bases, read in frame from base 1. The germline V gene encodes CDR1 SGHTA and CDR2 FQGNSA. What the research found in general, with its limitations: HLA sub-analyses involved small numbers of individuals, so any influence of HLA type on TCRB rearrangement remained unresolved. A moderate but significant shortening of TCRB CDR3 length was observed in type 1 diabetes patients in all four CD4+ subsets. Shorter templates might have been favored by PCR, but patient and control samples were amplified and corrected together, so both groups would have been affected equally by any skew. Patients with type 1 diabetes made fewer insertions and deleted more nucleotides at VDJ recombination sites, implying thymic rearrangement abnormalities. Naive, central memory and regulatory TCRB repertoires appeared to be more similar among patients than among healthy donors. Because cDNA was sequenced instead of genomic DNA, highly expressing activated cells could be over-represented, though the groups showed no difference in activation or CD3 levels.

All of the isolated RNA was reverse transcribed with the High Capacity cDNA Reverse Transcription Kit, so expressed TCRB transcripts were sequenced. Deep immunoSEQ sequencing was performed on naive, central memory and regulatory T cell samples, with an average of approximately 4 million total reads per sample. Sorted cells were lysed in RLT buffer and RNA was extracted with DNase-treated RNeasy Micro or Mini kits, depending on cell number. To prevent cross-contamination, each cell subset was processed individually, whereas patient and healthy donor samples were processed jointly. Using the immunoSEQ multiplex PCR, TCRB sequences were amplified from cDNA into 87-bp fragments spanning the CDR3 region. Amplicons were sequenced on the Illumina HiSeq platform. Processing in the source paper ran as follows. Synthetic template baselines were used to correct PCR bias computationally, reads within Hamming distance 2 were collapsed together, and singletons that could not be merged were discarded. Reads were aligned against IMGT so that V, D and J genes, CDR3 length and insertions or deletions at six rearrangement sites could be assigned. Within each subset, clonotype counts were normalized to sorted cell number, and only after that were true diversity and Gini coefficients computed with the tcR R package. The overlap coefficient, calculated on TCRB nucleotide sequences, was used to measure repertoire sharing. Out-of-frame TCRB sequences from naive cells were analyzed to stand in for the pre-selection repertoire. Drawn from immuneACCESS, this table holds only the in-frame rearrangements with V and J called that TCRdb kept. Clones are partly lost; checked studies trace under half to an unresolved V gene and leave the rest unexplained. V and J calls and clone size come straight from that table; D and trimming were deduced from the DNA. The table for this sample lists a few hundred thousand clones; about 24% of them were counted only once. The top ten clones comprise roughly 0.013% of the sample.

A note on this clone: There is no known antigen for this receptor. Within one base of it there is no much larger clone, and no base qualities were kept.

Each donor gave one peripheral blood draw, approximately 110 mL on average, collected into heparinised tubes. Using a panel that included CD45RO, CCR7, CD25, CD127, CD95 and CD27, naive, central memory, regulatory and stem cell-like memory CD4+ T cells were sorted on a BD FACSAria II. Every sorted population had a purity above 95%. PBMCs were separated immediately by Lymphoprep density gradient centrifugation and were stained directly, without being cultured. So that batch effects would be minimized, each experiment stained and sorted samples in pairs, pairing one healthy donor with one patient. The rearranged segments are TRBV7-2 and TRBJ2-7; TRBD1 fits 7 bases in the junction. This TCR was recovered from a woman in her 30s with type 1 diabetes. Sequenced sample: naive CD4+ T cells from blood. The cell subset or site label of this sample denotes: true naive CD4+ T cells. The nucleotides are TGTGCCAGCAGCTTATCGGGACAGTCCTACGAGCAGTACTTC. Protein translation: CASSLSGQSYEQYF.